These 30 T cell receptor beta chains were sequenced from one sample in a study of T cell repertoires in cytomegalovirus infection. TCRdb reanalysed the reads using MiXCR and keeps one entry per CDR3 protein. The table lists around 450,000 distinct CDR3 sequences, around 10% of them singletons, with about 9.4% in the top ten. The sequencing sample was made of PBMCs. All receptors come from a human donor in good health (CMV status not recorded). Some clones in this sample may be carry-over from other donors' samples.

This clonotype showed up just a few times. The J gene is TRBJ2-1, the V gene TRBV9, with 10 bases fitting TRBD2. This CDR3 contains 16 residues. Germline values: CDR1 SGDLS, CDR2 YYNGEE. The J segment lost 9 bases and the V segment lost 4 bases, leaving 13 bases of the junction unmatched. Here the CDR3 reads CASSTPSGRAFPEQFF. The CDR3 DNA sequence: TGTGCCAGCAGCACCCCGAGCGGGAGGGCCTTCCCTGAGCAGTTCTTC.

This clonotype has ten or more counts. The chain is built from TRBV27 and TRBJ1-3; TRBD1 matches 8 bases. Unmatched junction bases numbered 8, after V lost 5 bases and J lost 2 bases. CDR1 and CDR2 (germline): MNHEY, SMNVEV (reference sequence). The CDR3 contains 16 residues. The CDR3 DNA sequence: TGTGCCAGCAGTCCGAGACAGGGGACTACTGGAAACACCATATATTTT. Translating gives CASSPRQGTTGNTIYF.

CDR3 protein: CASSDSSYEQYF. CDR3 DNA: TGTGCCAGCAGCGACAGTTCCTACGAGCAGTACTTC. This chain connects TRBV2 to TRBJ2-7; TRBD1 might be the D (5 bases). V was clipped by 6 bases and J by 1 base, with 7 bases between them. CDR1 is SNHLY, CDR2 FYNNEI, per germline. This CDR3 has 12 amino acids.

Only a few counts were recorded for this clonotype. The chain uses TRBV3-1 and TRBJ1-1; D gene ambiguous. The CDR3 runs to 12 residues. Germline assignment: CDR1 LGHDT and CDR2 YNNKEL (reference sequence). Trimming left V 2 bases short and J 3 bases short, with 4 bases between. The CDR3 nucleotides read TGTGCCAGCAGCCAACCCTACACTGAAGCTTTCTTT. Its translation is CASSQPYTEAFF.

Ten or more counts support this clonotype. The chain carries TRBV7-3 and TRBJ2-6; TRBD2 matches 7 bases. Germline CDR1 reads SGHTA; CDR2 reads FQGTGA. Germline trimming cut 5 bases from V and 5 bases from J; bases unmatched to any gene: 15. This CDR3 contains 18 residues. The CDR3 loop reads CASSPWTTGGTRANVLTF. CDR3 sequence (DNA): TGTGCCAGCAGCCCGTGGACTACCGGGGGGACCCGGGCCAACGTCCTGACTTTC.

As to this clonotype: At one boundary the junction diverges from the germline segment, which might be a read error. The chain uses TRBV20-1 and TRBJ2-6; 12 nucleotides line up with TRBD1. The length of the CDR3 is 19 residues. CDR1 is DFQATT, CDR2 SNEGSKA, per germline (reference sequence). This CDR3 is CSARGGPGQGAGGANVLTF. In DNA, the CDR3 is TGCAGTGCCAGAGGGGGCCCGGGACAGGGGGCCGGTGGGGCCAACGTCCTGACTTTC.

This clonotype showed up many times. This chain connects TRBV29-1 to TRBJ2-2; the match to TRBD2 covers 9 bases. The germline CDR1 and CDR2 sequences are SQVTM and ANQGSEA. With 2 bases clipped from V and 7 bases from J, the junction kept 11 bases outside the gene matches. The CDR3 totals 16 residues. The CDR3 reads CSVETRTSEKNGELFF. The CDR3 region has the DNA TGCAGCGTTGAAACCCGGACTAGCGAGAAGAACGGGGAGCTGTTTTTT.

The gene calls are TRBV3-1 and TRBJ2-7; perhaps TRBD2 as D (5 bases). This CDR3 has 16 residues. The germline V gene has CDR1 LGHDT and CDR2 YNNKEL (reference sequence). V was clipped by 3 bases and J by 3 bases, with 18 bases between them. Here the CDR3 reads CASSQGGPYPFYEQYF. The CDR3 DNA reads as TGTGCCAGCAGCCAGGGCGGGCCTTACCCATTCTACGAGCAGTACTTC.

This clonotype occurred many times. This chain links TRBV28 with TRBJ2-6; 12 positions match TRBD2. The CDR3 extends over 17 amino acids. Germline V gives CDR1 MDHEN, CDR2 SYDVKM. Losses at the gene ends were 1 base for V and 5 bases for J; bases not matched to a gene: 3. The CDR3 region has the DNA TGTGCCAGCAGTTTATCTAGCGGGAGGGCATGGGCCAACGTCCTGACTTTC. Translated: CASSLSSGRAWANVLTF.

The chain uses TRBV7-9 and TRBJ2-4; the D call may be TRBD1 or TRBD2 (5 bases each). The CDR3 extends over 16 amino acids. Trimming shortened V by 4 bases and J by 6 bases, and 19 bases separated the two germline ends. Germline CDR1 SEHNR, CDR2 FQNEAQ (reference sequence). The CDR3 loop is CASSSRRDSGGNIQYF. The CDR3 bases are TGTGCCAGCAGCTCGCGAAGGGATTCTGGGGGAAACATTCAGTACTTC.

This clonotype was counted a few times. The genes are TRBV9 and TRBJ2-5, with 12 bases aligning to TRBD2. After removal of 2 bases from V and 7 bases from J, the junction contained 6 bases not matched to a gene. Germline V lookup: CDR1 SGDLS, CDR2 YYNGEE. This CDR3 contains 15 residues. In nucleotides, the CDR3 is TGTGCCAGCAGCGTTGGGACTAGCGGGCGCGGGACCCAGTACTTC. Amino acids: CASSVGTSGRGTQYF.

This clonotype was detected ten times or more. The chain has TRBV7-6 and TRBJ2-3; D perhaps matches TRBD2 (5 bases). The CDR3 has 15 residues. Trimming shortened V by 3 bases and J by 5 bases, and 15 bases separated the two germline ends. Per germline, CDR1 SGHVS and CDR2 FNYEAQ. The chain's CDR3 is CASSLLSLVQDTQYF. The CDR3 DNA reads TGTGCCAGCAGCTTGTTGTCACTAGTTCAAGATACGCAGTATTTT.

This clonotype was detected many times. V usage is TRBV5-6 and J usage is TRBJ2-7; 11 bases align to TRBD1. Germline V gives CDR1 SGHDT, CDR2 YYEEEE. The CDR3 is made up of 14 amino acids. Trimming took 5 bases from V and 3 from J; bases not matched to a gene: 4. CDR3 coding DNA: TGTGCCAGCAGGGACGGGACAGGGGGCTACGAGCAGTACTTC. This codes for CASRDGTGGYEQYF.

This clonotype was counted ten times or more. The chain uses TRBV20-1 and TRBJ2-1, with D possibly matching TRBD2 (6 bases). The CDR3 length is 15 residues. Germline CDR1 and CDR2: DFQATT and SNEGSKA (reference sequence). V lost 0 bases and J lost 6, with 15 bases in between. DNA for the CDR3: TGCAGTGCTAGAGACCGGGCTAGCGTACTCAATGAGCAGTTCTTC. It is translated as CSARDRASVLNEQFF.

This clonotype has ten or more counts. The chain combines TRBV20-1 with TRBJ2-1; 9 bases line up with TRBD2. The CDR3 is 15 amino acids. The V gene's germline CDR1 is DFQATT and CDR2 SNEGSKA (reference sequence). Trimming took 6 bases from V and 9 from J; bases not matched to a gene: 15. CDR3 protein: CSAHSGGPISSEQFF. The CDR3 nucleotides are TGCAGTGCCCATAGCGGGGGCCCAATAAGTAGTGAGCAGTTCTTC.

This clonotype was detected ten times or more. CDR3 sequence: CASRYTSSGNTIYF. For the CDR3, the DNA is TGTGCCAGCAGGTACACGAGCTCTGGAAACACCATATATTTT. The chain joins TRBV7-9 to TRBJ1-3; D ambiguous. V lost 6 bases, J lost 0 bases, and 9 bases lay in between. This CDR3 has 14 amino acids. Germline loops: CDR1 SEHNR, CDR2 FQNEAQ (reference sequence).

For this clonotype: The junction does not match germline at one end; this may be a read error. The J gene is TRBJ1-3, the V gene TRBV9; TRBD1 aligns across 8 bases. Germline V gene lookup returns CDR1 SGDLS and CDR2 YYNGEE. The CDR3 consists of 16 residues. The CDR3 DNA follows: TGTGCCAGCAGCCAGTTGACAGGGGTGACCGGAATCACCATATATTTT. Protein: CASSQLTGVTGITIYF.

This clonotype was seen at least ten times. This chain joins TRBV6-1 and TRBJ2-1, with 13 bases lining up with TRBD2. The germline gives CDR1 MNHNS, CDR2 SASEGT. J was trimmed by 1 base and V by 6 bases; bases with no gene match: 9. CDR3 length: 18 amino acids. The CDR3 bases are TGTGCCAGCAGCCGGGGACTAGCGGGAACGGTGTCCTACAATGAGCAGTTCTTC. Translation gives CASSRGLAGTVSYNEQFF.

This chain joins TRBV3-1 and TRBJ2-1; 10 positions match TRBD1. CDR1 and CDR2 (germline): LGHDT, YNNKEL (reference sequence). The junction had 1 base not matched to a gene; V was cut back by 6 bases and J by 8 bases. This CDR3 spans 12 amino acids. This CDR3 is CASRTGGDEQFF. The CDR3 coding sequence is TGTGCCAGCAGGACAGGGGGCGATGAGCAGTTCTTC.

The V call is TRBV24-1, the J call TRBJ2-5; D unresolved. Germline V gene sequence: CDR1 KGHDR, CDR2 SFDVKD. This CDR3 comprises 13 residues. V was cut by 3 bases and J by 1 base, with 5 bases left in between. The CDR3 DNA follows: TGTGCCACCAGTGATGGCCTCCAAGAGACCCAGTACTTC. It specifies CATSDGLQETQYF.

This clonotype was observed a few times. The V call is TRBV19, the J call TRBJ1-1, with 9 bases lining up with TRBD1. This CDR3 has 15 residues. Germline V lookup: CDR1 LNHDA, CDR2 SQIVND (reference sequence). With V trimmed by 10 bases and J by 2 bases, 11 bases remained unmatched. The CDR3 sequence: CAIGQGTVSNTEAFF. The CDR3 coding sequence is TGTGCCATTGGACAGGGGACTGTATCTAACACTGAAGCTTTCTTT.

The chain carries TRBV7-6 and TRBJ2-3; 11 positions agree with TRBD2. The V gene's germline CDR1 is SGHVS and CDR2 FNYEAQ. This CDR3 comprises 17 residues. J lost 0 bases, V lost 3 bases, and 5 bases had no gene match. CDR3 nucleotide sequence: TGTGCCAGCAGCTTTACCTTAGCGGGGGGGAGCACAGATACGCAGTATTTT. The encoded protein is CASSFTLAGGSTDTQYF.

This clonotype was detected only a few times. This chain connects TRBV20-1 to TRBJ2-6; no definite D call. The CDR3 length is 14 residues. Deletions cut 3 bases from V and 0 bases from J, with 6 bases between. Germline assignment: CDR1 DFQATT and CDR2 SNEGSKA (reference sequence). CDR3 loop: CSARVSSGANVLTF. Here the CDR3 DNA reads TGCAGTGCTAGGGTATCCTCTGGGGCCAACGTCCTGACTTTC.

This clonotype was seen many times. The CDR3 DNA follows: TGCGCCAGCAGCCAACGACAAAGCAATCAGCCCCAGCATTTT. Protein sequence: CASSQRQSNQPQHF. V is TRBV4-1 and J is TRBJ1-5; D remains ambiguous. Trimming took 2 bases from V and 1 from J, leaving 6 bases between them. Per the germline V gene, CDR1 is MGHRA and CDR2 is YSYEKL. CDR3 length equals 14 residues.

The V call is TRBV19, the J call TRBJ1-5; 9 nucleotides agree with TRBD1. V trimming: 4 bases; J trimming: 6 bases; junction bases outside the gene matches: 7. CDR1 and CDR2 from the germline V gene are LNHDA and SQIVND (reference sequence). The CDR3 runs 15 residues. The CDR3 is CASSSPGTGSQPQHF. DNA for the CDR3: TGTGCCAGTAGTAGCCCAGGGACAGGGAGTCAGCCCCAGCATTTT. The full variable domain, rest sourced from reference TRBV19 and TRBJ1-5, is DGGITQSPKYLFRKEGQNVTLSCEQNLNHDAMYWYRQDPGQGLRLIYYSQIVNDFQKGDIAEGYSVSREKKESFPLTVTSAQKNPTAFYLCASSSPGTGSQPQHFGDGTRLSIL.

This clonotype was counted many times. V gene TRBV6-1 combines with J gene TRBJ2-7; 9 bases are shared with TRBD2. V dropped 2 bases and J dropped 3; count of bases not matched to a gene: 8. Looked up from germline, CDR1 is MNHNS and CDR2 is SASEGT. CDR3 length: 16 amino acids. CDR3 sequence: CASSEWASGDVYEQYF. Written as DNA, the CDR3 is TGTGCCAGCAGTGAATGGGCTAGCGGGGACGTCTACGAGCAGTACTTC.

This clonotype has ten or more counts. This rearrangement joins TRBV27 to TRBJ2-2, with TRBD1 identical over 9 bases. This CDR3 comprises 15 residues. Per germline, CDR1 MNHEY and CDR2 SMNVEV (reference sequence). V trimming: 4 bases; J trimming: 6 bases; junction bases outside the gene matches: 6. CDR3 sequence (DNA): TGTGCCAGCAGTTCCTCACACAGGGGGCCCGGGGAGCTGTTTTTT. Translation gives CASSSSHRGPGELFF.

This clonotype occurred many times. J is TRBJ1-2 and V is TRBV11-2; 8 bases align to TRBD1. Germline V gives CDR1 SGHAT, CDR2 FQNNGV. Trimming at V came to 5 bases and at J to 1 base, leaving 9 bases not matched to a gene. This CDR3 comprises 16 residues. The CDR3 loop reads CASSPYGQGSNYGYTF. DNA for the CDR3: TGTGCCAGCAGCCCCTACGGACAGGGAAGTAACTATGGCTACACCTTC.

This clonotype was detected ten times or more. The conserved closing phenylalanine or tryptophan is absent in this CDR3, likely reflecting a read error. The DNA is left out, because the CDR3 cannot be placed on it with certainty; the CDR3 is given as TCRdb lists it. V is TRBV7-9 and J is TRBJ2-4; the table assigns TRBD1, which was not confirmed against the DNA. Inclusive of both ends, the CDR3 amounts to 8 amino acids. Germline V gene lookup returns CDR1 SEHNR and CDR2 FQNEAQ (reference sequence). CDR3: CASSPVQD.

Ten or more counts support this clonotype. The chain has TRBV6-1 and TRBJ1-3; no firm D call. Germline V gene lookup returns CDR1 MNHNS and CDR2 SASEGT. Between the trimmed V and J ends, which lost 7 bases and 1 base, there was a span of 11 bases. This CDR3 region has 14 residues. CDR3 sequence (DNA): TGTGCCAGCACTCAGGCCCCATCTGGAAACACCATATATTTT. This encodes CASTQAPSGNTIYF.